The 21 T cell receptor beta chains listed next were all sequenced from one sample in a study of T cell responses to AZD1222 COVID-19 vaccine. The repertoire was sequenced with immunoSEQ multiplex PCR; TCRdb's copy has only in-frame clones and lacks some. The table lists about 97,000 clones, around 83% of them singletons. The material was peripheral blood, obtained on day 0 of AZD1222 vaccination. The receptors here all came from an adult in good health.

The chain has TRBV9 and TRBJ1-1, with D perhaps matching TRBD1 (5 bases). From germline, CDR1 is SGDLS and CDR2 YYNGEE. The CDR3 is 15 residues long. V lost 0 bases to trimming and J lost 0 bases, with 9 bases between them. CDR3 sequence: CASSVETAMNTEAFF. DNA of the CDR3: TGTGCCAGCAGCGTAGAGACAGCCATGAACACTGAAGCTTTCTTT.

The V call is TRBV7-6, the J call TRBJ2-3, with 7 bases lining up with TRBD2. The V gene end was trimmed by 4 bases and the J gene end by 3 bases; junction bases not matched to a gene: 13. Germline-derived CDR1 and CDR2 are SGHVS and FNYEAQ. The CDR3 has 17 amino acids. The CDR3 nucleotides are TGTGCCAGCAGCTCTCATGCGACTAGCTGGGGAACAGATACGCAGTATTTT. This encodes CASSSHATSWGTDTQYF.

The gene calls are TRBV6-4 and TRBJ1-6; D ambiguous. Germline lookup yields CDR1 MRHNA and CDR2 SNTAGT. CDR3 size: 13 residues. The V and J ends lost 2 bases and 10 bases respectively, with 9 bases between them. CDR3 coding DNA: TGTGCCAGCAGTGACGTGCGAGGATCACCCCTCCACTTT. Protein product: CASSDVRGSPLHF.

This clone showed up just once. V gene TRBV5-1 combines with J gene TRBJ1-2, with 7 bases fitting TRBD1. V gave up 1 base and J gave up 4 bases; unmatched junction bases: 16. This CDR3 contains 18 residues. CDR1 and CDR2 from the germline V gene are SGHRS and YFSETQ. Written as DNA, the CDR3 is TGCGCCAGCAGCTTGCGCTCAAATACAGGGGCCGGTATCTATGGCTACACCTTC. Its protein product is CASSLRSNTGAGIYGYTF.

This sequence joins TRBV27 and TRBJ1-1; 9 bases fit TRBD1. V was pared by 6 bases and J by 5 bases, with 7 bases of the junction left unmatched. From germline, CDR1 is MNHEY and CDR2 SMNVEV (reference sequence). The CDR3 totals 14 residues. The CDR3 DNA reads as TGTGCCAGCAGATCCGGGACAGGGAGAACTGAAGCTTTCTTT. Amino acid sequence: CASRSGTGRTEAFF.

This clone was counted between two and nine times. In DNA form, the CDR3 reads TGTGCCAGCAGCTTAAATGCGGGAGGGATGCCAGATACGCAGTATTTT. Translation: CASSLNAGGMPDTQYF. The chain links TRBV7-3 to TRBJ2-3, with 9 bases that match TRBD2. The V and J ends lost 1 base and 4 bases, in that order; junction bases with no gene match: 6. The germline V gene has CDR1 SGHTA and CDR2 FQGTGA. The CDR3 is made up of 16 amino acids.

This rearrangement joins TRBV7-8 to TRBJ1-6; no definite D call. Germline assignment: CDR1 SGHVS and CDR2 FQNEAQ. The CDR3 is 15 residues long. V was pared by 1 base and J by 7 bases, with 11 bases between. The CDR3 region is CASSLDRPENSPLHF. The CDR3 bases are TGTGCCAGCAGCTTAGATAGGCCAGAGAATTCACCCCTCCACTTT.

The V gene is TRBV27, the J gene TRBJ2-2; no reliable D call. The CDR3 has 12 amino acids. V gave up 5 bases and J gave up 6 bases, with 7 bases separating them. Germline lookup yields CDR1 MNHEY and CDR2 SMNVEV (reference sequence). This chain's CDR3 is CASSTPPGELFF. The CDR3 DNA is TGTGCCAGCAGTACCCCCCCCGGGGAGCTGTTTTTT.

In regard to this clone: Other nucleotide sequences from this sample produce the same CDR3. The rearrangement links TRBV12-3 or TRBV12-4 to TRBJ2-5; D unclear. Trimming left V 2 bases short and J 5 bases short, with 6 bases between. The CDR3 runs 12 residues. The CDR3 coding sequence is TGTGCCAGCAGTTTAACGGGCGAGACCCAGTACTTC. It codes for CASSLTGETQYF.

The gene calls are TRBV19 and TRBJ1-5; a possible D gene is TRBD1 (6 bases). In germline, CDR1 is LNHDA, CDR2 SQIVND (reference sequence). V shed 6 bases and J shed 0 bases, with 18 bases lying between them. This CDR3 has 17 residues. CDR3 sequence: CASRNSGTKNSNQPQHF. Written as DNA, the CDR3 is TGTGCCAGTAGAAATTCTGGGACAAAAAATAGCAATCAGCCCCAGCATTTT.

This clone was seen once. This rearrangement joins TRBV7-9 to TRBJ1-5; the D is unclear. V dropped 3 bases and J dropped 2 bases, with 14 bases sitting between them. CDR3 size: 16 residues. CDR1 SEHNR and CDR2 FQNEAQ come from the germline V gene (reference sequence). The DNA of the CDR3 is TGTGCCAGCAGCTTGGGCAGGACCGGAGGCAATCAGCCCCAGCATTTT. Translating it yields CASSLGRTGGNQPQHF.

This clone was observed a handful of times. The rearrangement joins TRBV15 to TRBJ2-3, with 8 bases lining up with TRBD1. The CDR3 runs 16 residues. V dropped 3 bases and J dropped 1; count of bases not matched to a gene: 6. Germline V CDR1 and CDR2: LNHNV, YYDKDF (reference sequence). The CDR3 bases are TGTGCCACCAGCAGCGGCCCGGGACAGGGCACAGATACGCAGTATTTT. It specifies CATSSGPGQGTDTQYF.

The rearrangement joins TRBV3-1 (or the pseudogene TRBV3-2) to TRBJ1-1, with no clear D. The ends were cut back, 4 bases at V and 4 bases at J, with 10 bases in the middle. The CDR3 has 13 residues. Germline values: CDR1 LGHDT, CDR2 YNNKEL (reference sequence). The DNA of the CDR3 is TGTGCCAGCAGCCGATTAGGAGCCACTGAAGCTTTCTTT. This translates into CASSRLGATEAFF.

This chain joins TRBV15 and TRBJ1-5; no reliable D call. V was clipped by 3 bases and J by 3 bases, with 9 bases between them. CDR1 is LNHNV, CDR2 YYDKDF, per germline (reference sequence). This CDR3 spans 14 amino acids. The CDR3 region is CATSRAGFNQPQHF. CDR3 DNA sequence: TGTGCCACCAGCAGGGCCGGATTCAATCAGCCCCAGCATTTT.

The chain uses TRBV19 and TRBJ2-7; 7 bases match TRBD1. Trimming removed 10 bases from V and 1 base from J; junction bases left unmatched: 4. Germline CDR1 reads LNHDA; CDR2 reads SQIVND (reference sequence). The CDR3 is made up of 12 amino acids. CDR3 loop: CATSTGSYEQYF. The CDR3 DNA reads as TGTGCCACCTCGACAGGGTCCTACGAGCAGTACTTC. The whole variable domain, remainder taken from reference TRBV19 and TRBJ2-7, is DGGITQSPKYLFRKEGQNVTLSCEQNLNHDAMYWYRQDPGQGLRLIYYSQIVNDFQKGDIAEGYSVSREKKESFPLTVTSAQKNPTAFYLCATSTGSYEQYFGPGTRLTVT.

This chain's CDR3 is CASSAQEQGLSPLHF. For the CDR3, the DNA is TGTGCCAGCAGCGCCCAAGAACAGGGTCTTTCACCCCTCCACTTT. The V gene is TRBV9, the J gene TRBJ1-6, with a possible D match to TRBD1 (6 bases). This CDR3 contains 15 residues. Germline CDR1 SGDLS, CDR2 YYNGEE. The V gene lost 3 bases and the J gene lost 9 bases, with 16 bases spanning the gap. Filled out from reference TRBV9 and TRBJ1-6, the complete variable domain reads DSGVTQTPKHLITATGQRVTLRCSPRSGDLSVYWYQQSLDQGLQFLIQYYNGEERAKGNILERFSAQQFPDLHSELNLSSLELGDSALYFCASSAQEQGLSPLHFGNGTRLTVT.

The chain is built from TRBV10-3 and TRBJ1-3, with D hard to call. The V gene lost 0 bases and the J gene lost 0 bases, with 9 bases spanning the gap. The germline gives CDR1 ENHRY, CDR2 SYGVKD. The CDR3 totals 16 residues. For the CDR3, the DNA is TGTGCCATCAGTGAGTCTCAAGGTCTCTCTGGAAACACCATATATTTT. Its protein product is CAISESQGLSGNTIYF.

In DNA form, the CDR3 reads TGTGCCAGCAGCTCCAGCGGACCGGGGTCTGGAAACACCATATATTTT. This encodes CASSSSGPGSGNTIYF. V usage is TRBV7-3 and J usage is TRBJ1-3; the D is unclear. The germline V and J ends were trimmed by 4 bases and 1 base, with 14 bases remaining between them. CDR1 and CDR2 from the germline V gene are SGHTA and FQGTGA. The CDR3 totals 16 residues.

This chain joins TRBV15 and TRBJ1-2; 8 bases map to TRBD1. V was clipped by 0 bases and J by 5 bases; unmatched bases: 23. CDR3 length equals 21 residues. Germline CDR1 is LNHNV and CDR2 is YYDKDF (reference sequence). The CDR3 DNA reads TGTGCCACCAGCAGAGATCCCCTAAGACAGGGGAACCCGGGTATCAAGTATGGCTACACCTTC. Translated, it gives CATSRDPLRQGNPGIKYGYTF. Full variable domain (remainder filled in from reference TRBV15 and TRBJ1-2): DAMVIQNPRYQVTQFGKPVTLSCSQTLNHNVMYWYQQKSSQAPKLLFHYYDKDFNNEADTPDNFQSRRPNTSFCFLDIRSPGLGDTAMYLCATSRDPLRQGNPGIKYGYTFGSGTRLTVV.

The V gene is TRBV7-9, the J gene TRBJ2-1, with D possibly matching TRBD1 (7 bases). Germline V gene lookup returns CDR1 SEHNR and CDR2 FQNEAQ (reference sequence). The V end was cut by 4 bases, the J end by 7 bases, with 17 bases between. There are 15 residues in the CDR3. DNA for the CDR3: TGTGCCAGCAGCTCCCTGGAGGGGGCGCGTAATGAGCAGTTCTTC. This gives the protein CASSSLEGARNEQFF.

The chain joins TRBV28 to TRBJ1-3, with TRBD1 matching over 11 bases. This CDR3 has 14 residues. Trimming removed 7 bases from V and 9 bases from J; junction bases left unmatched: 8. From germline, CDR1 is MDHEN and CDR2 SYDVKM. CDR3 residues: CASNSGTGGFTIYF. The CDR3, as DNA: TGTGCCAGCAACTCCGGGACAGGGGGTTTCACCATATATTTT.